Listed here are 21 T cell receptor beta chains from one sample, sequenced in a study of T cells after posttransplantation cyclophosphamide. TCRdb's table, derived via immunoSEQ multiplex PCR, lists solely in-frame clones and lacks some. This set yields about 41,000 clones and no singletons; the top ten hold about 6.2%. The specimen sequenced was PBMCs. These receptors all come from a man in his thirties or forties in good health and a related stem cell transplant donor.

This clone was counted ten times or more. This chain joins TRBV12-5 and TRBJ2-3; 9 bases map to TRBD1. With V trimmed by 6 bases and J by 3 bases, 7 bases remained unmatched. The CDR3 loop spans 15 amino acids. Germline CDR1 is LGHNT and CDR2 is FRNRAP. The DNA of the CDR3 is TGTGCTAGTGGCCTGGGACAGGGAGTGACAGATACGCAGTATTTT. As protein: CASGLGQGVTDTQYF.

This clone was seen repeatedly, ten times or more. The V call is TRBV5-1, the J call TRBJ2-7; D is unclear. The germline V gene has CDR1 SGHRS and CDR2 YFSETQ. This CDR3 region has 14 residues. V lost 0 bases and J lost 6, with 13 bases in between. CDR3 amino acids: CASSLESNWAEQYF. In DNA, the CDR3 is TGCGCCAGCAGCTTGGAATCGAATTGGGCCGAGCAGTACTTC.

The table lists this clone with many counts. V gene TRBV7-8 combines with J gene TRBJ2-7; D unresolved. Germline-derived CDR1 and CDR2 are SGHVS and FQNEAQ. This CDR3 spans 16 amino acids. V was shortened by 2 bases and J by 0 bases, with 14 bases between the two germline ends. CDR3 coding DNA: TGTGCCAGCAGCTTAACCCCCACCGGGTTCTCCTACGAGCAGTACTTC. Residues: CASSLTPTGFSYEQYF.

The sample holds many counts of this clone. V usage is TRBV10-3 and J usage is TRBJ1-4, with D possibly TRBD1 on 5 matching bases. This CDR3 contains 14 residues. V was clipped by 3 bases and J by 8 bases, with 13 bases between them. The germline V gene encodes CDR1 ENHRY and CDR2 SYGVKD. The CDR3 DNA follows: TGTGCCATCAGTGACAGTCAGGGCGACGAAAAACTGTTTTTT. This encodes CAISDSQGDEKLFF.

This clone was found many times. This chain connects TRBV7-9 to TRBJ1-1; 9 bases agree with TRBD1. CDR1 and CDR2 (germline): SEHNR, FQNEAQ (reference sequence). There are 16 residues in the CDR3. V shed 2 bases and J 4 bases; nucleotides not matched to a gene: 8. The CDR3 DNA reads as TGTGCCAGCAGCTTAAACAGGGGGCTAAGAGGCACTGAAGCTTTCTTT. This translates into CASSLNRGLRGTEAFF. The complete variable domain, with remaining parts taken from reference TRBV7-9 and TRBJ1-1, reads DTGVSQNPRHKITKRGQNVTFRCDPISEHNRLYWYRQTLGQGPEFLTYFQNEAQLEKSRLLSDRFSAERPKGSFSTLEIQRTEQGDSAMYLCASSLNRGLRGTEAFFGQGTRLTVV.

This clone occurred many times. DNA of the CDR3: TGTGCCAGCAGTCCACTAGACATTTGGACTGAAGCTTTCTTT. Encoded protein: CASSPLDIWTEAFF. This chain connects TRBV12-3 or TRBV12-4 to TRBJ1-1; D gene uncertain. V shed 5 bases and J shed 5 bases, with 15 bases lying between them. The CDR3 runs to 14 residues.

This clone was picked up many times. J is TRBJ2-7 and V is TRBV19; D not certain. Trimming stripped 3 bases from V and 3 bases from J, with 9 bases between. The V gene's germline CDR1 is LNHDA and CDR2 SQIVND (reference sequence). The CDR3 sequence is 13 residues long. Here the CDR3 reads CASSIEASYEQYF. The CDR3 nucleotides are TGTGCCAGTAGTATCGAGGCTAGCTACGAGCAGTACTTC.

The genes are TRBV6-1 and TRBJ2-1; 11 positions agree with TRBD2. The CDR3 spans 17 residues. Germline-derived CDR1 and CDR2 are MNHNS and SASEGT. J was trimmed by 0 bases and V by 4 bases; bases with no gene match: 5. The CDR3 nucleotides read TGTGCCAGCAGTGCTACTAGCGGGGGCGCCTCCTACAATGAGCAGTTCTTC. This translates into CASSATSGGASYNEQFF.

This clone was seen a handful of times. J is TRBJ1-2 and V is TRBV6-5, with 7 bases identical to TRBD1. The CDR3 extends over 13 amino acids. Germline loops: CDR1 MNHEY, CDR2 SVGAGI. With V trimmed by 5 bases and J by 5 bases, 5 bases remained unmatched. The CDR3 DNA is TGTGCCAGCAGTACAGGGGCGGGGTATGGCTACACCTTC. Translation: CASSTGAGYGYTF.

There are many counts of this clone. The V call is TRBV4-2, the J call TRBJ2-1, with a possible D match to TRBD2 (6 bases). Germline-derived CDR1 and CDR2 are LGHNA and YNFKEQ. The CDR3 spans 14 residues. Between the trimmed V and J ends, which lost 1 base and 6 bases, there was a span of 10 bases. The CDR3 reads CASSQGGDFNEQFF. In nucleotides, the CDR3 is TGTGCCAGCAGCCAAGGGGGGGACTTCAATGAGCAGTTCTTC.

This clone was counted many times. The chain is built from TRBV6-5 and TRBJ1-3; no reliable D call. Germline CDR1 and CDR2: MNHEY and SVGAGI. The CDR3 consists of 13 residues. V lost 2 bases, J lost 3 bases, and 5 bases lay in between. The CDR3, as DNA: TGTGCCAGCAGTTACGAGGTTGGAAACACCATATATTTT. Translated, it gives CASSYEVGNTIYF.

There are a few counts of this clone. The CDR3 is CAWRETGGGTDTQYF. For the CDR3, the DNA is TGTGCCTGGAGGGAGACAGGGGGCGGCACAGATACGCAGTATTTT. The chain links TRBV30 to TRBJ2-3; TRBD1 matches at 10 bases. V trimming: 3 bases; J trimming: 1 base; junction bases outside the gene matches: 4. The CDR3 loop spans 15 amino acids. The V gene's germline CDR1 is GTSNPN and CDR2 SVGIG (reference sequence).

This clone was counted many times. The CDR3 coding sequence is TGTGCCAGCAGCCGGGACAGGGGATCCTACGAGCAGTACTTC. It translates to CASSRDRGSYEQYF. The chain carries TRBV5-4 and TRBJ2-7, with 10 bases lining up with TRBD1. CDR3 size: 14 residues. The junction had 2 bases not matched to a gene; V was cut back by 4 bases and J by 1 base. The germline V gene has CDR1 SGHNT and CDR2 YYREEE (reference sequence).

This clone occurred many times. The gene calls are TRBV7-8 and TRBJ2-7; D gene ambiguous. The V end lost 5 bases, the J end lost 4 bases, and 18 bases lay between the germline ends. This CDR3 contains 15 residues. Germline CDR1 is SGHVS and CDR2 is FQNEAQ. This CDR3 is CASSPPGNQPYEQYF. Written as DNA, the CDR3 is TGTGCCAGCAGCCCCCCGGGTAATCAACCTTACGAGCAGTACTTC.

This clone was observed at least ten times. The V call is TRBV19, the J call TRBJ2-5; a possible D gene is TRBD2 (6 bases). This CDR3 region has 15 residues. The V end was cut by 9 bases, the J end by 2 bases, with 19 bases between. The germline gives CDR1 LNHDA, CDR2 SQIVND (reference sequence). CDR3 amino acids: CARKPMGLSQETQYF. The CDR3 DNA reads TGTGCCAGAAAACCCATGGGACTTTCACAAGAGACCCAGTACTTC.

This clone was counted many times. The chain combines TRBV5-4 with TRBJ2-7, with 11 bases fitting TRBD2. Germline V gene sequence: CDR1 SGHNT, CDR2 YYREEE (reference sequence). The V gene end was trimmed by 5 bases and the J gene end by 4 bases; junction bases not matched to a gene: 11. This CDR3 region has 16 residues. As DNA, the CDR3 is TGTGCCAGCAGTTCGGGACCCGGGACTAGCGGATACGAGCAGTACTTC. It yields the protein CASSSGPGTSGYEQYF.

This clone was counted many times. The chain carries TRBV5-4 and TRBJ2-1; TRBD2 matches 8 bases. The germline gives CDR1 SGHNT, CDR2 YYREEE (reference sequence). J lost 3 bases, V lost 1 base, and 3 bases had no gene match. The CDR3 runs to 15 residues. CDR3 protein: CASSLNGGVYNEQFF. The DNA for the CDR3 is TGTGCCAGCAGCTTGAACGGGGGGGTCTACAATGAGCAGTTCTTC.

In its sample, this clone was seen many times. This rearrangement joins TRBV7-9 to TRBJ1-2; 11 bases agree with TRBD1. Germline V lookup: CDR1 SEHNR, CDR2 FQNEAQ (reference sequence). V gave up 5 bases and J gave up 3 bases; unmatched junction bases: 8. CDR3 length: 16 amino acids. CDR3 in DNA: TGTGCCAGCAGCGTGATACCGGGACAGGGGGACTATGGCTACACCTTC. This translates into CASSVIPGQGDYGYTF.

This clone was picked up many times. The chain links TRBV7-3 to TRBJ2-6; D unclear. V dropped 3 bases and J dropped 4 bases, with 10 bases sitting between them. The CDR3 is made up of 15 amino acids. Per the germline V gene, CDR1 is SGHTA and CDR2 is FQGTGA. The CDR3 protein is CASSFPSLGANVLTF. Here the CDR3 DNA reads TGTGCCAGCAGCTTTCCCTCCCTCGGGGCCAACGTCCTGACTTTC.

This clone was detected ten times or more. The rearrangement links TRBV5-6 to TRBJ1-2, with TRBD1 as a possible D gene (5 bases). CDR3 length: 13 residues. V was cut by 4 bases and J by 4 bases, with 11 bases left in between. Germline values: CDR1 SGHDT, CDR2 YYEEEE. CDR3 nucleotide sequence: TGTGCCAGCAGCGAGGAGGGGTTCTATGGCTACACCTTC. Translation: CASSEEGFYGYTF.

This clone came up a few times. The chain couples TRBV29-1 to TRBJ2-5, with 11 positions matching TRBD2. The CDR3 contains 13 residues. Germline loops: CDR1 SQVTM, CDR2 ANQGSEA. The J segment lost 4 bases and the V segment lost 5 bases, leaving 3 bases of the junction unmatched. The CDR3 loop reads CSVSGTSGETQYF. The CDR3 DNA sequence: TGCAGCGTTTCCGGGACTAGCGGAGAGACCCAGTACTTC. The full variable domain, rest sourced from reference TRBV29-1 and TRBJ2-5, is SAVISQKPSRDICQRGTSLTIQCQVDSQVTMMFWYRQQPGQSLTLIATANQGSEATYESGFVIDKFPISRPNLTFSTLTVSNMSPEDSSIYLCSVSGTSGETQYFGPGTRLLVL.